One sample yielded the 31 T cell receptor beta chains listed below, sequenced in a study of control samples from healthy donors and cancer patients. Clones were read by immunoSEQ multiplex PCR, and TCRdb kept only the in-frame ones, dropping some. The sample lists under 450,000 clones, approximately 90% seen once, with roughly 6.4% in the top ten. The sequencing sample was made of PBMCs. Receptor source: a man between 40 and 49 years old with head and neck cancer.

This clone was detected only a few times. This chain connects TRBV28 to TRBJ1-6, with 10 bases that match TRBD1. Germline lookup yields CDR1 MDHEN and CDR2 SYDVKM. CDR3 size: 16 residues. Losses at the gene ends were 5 bases for V and 5 bases for J; bases not matched to a gene: 6. The CDR3 sequence is CASSPGQGVNNSPLHF. The CDR3 region has the DNA TGTGCCAGCAGTCCAGGACAGGGGGTAAATAATTCACCCCTCCACTTT.

The chain couples TRBV30 to TRBJ2-2; D uncertain. Trimming took 5 bases from V and 2 from J, leaving 15 bases between them. CDR1 and CDR2 from the germline V gene are GTSNPN and SVGIG (reference sequence). The CDR3 has 15 residues. CDR3 coding DNA: TGTGCCTGGGGTGGGCTTAGTTCCAACACCGGGGAGCTGTTTTTT. Translated, it gives CAWGGLSSNTGELFF.

V usage is TRBV11-2 and J usage is TRBJ1-4, with D perhaps matching TRBD1 (6 bases). Per germline, CDR1 SGHAT and CDR2 FQNNGV. The CDR3 loop spans 15 amino acids. Trimming left V 5 bases short and J 10 bases short, with 20 bases between. Here the CDR3 DNA reads TGTGCCAGCAGCGGGTACCGGGACACCCTGGGAAAACTGTTTTTT. Its protein product is CASSGYRDTLGKLFF. Variable domain in full (rest from reference TRBV11-2 and TRBJ1-4): EAGVAQSPRYKIIEKRQSVAFWCNPISGHATLYWYQQILGQGPKLLIQFQNNGVVDDSQLPKDRFSAERLKGVDSTLKIQPAKLEDSAVYLCASSGYRDTLGKLFFGSGTQLSVL.

The DNA of the CDR3 is TGTGCCAGCAGCCCCAGGGGGACAGGGGATGAAAAACTGTTTTTT. The encoded protein is CASSPRGTGDEKLFF. The chain uses TRBV7-9 and TRBJ1-4, with 10 bases lining up with TRBD1. The CDR3 has 15 residues. CDR1 is SEHNR, CDR2 FQNEAQ, per germline (reference sequence). The junction had 6 bases not matched to a gene; V was cut back by 5 bases and J by 6 bases. Full variable domain (remainder filled in from reference TRBV7-9 and TRBJ1-4): DTGVSQNPRHKITKRGQNVTFRCDPISEHNRLYWYRQTLGQGPEFLTYFQNEAQLEKSRLLSDRFSAERPKGSFSTLEIQRTEQGDSAMYLCASSPRGTGDEKLFFGSGTQLSVL.

The chain links TRBV15 to TRBJ2-7; 8 nucleotides line up with TRBD1. Germline CDR1 LNHNV, CDR2 YYDKDF (reference sequence). CDR3 length: 14 amino acids. Trimming removed 3 bases from V and 6 bases from J; junction bases left unmatched: 7. In nucleotides, the CDR3 is TGTGCCACCAGCAGGGACAGGGAGATGAGCGAGCAGTACTTC. Translated: CATSRDREMSEQYF.

The chain links TRBV12-3 or TRBV12-4 to TRBJ2-3; D is unclear. This CDR3 contains 13 residues. V was trimmed by 6 bases and J by 10 bases, leaving 17 bases between them. CDR3 loop: CASSPQSREAQYF. The CDR3 DNA is TGTGCCAGCAGCCCGCAATCCCGTGAGGCGCAGTATTTT.

The genes are TRBV28 and TRBJ1-2; weak D call: TRBD1 (6 bases). The V and J ends lost 5 bases and 3 bases respectively, with 22 bases between them. Germline CDR1 and CDR2: MDHEN and SYDVKM. The CDR3 runs to 17 residues. CDR3 nucleotide sequence: TGTGCCAGCAGTCGGACGCGAGGGGGGATGGAGTACTATGGCTACACCTTC. It is translated as CASSRTRGGMEYYGYTF.

V gene TRBV12-3 or TRBV12-4 combines with J gene TRBJ2-1, with D tentatively TRBD2 (6 bases). The CDR3 has 13 residues. V lost 4 bases, J lost 4 bases, and 8 bases lay in between. Here the CDR3 DNA reads TGTGCCAGCAGTTACCGGGGGTACAATGAGCAGTTCTTC. Its translation is CASSYRGYNEQFF.

This clone was seen only once. The rearrangement uses TRBV18 and TRBJ1-4; D gene uncertain. Germline CDR1 is KGHSH and CDR2 is LQKENI. The CDR3 is made up of 13 amino acids. V gave up 2 bases and J gave up 8 bases, with 9 bases separating them. CDR3 sequence: CASSPGMDEKLFF. DNA of the CDR3: TGTGCCAGCTCACCAGGGATGGACGAAAAACTGTTTTTT.

The chain combines TRBV6-1 with TRBJ2-7, with TRBD1 as a possible D gene (6 bases). This CDR3 has 15 amino acids. Between the trimmed V and J ends, which lost 5 bases and 2 bases, there was a span of 16 bases. CDR1 MNHNS and CDR2 SASEGT come from the germline V gene. The CDR3 DNA reads TGTGCCAGCAGTTCCCACCAGGGGTCACCCTACGAGCAGTACTTC. Residues: CASSSHQGSPYEQYF.

The chain carries TRBV30 and TRBJ1-4, with TRBD1 as a possible D gene (5 bases). Germline CDR1 GTSNPN, CDR2 SVGIG (reference sequence). This CDR3 is 14 amino acids long. Trimming stripped 2 bases from V and 6 bases from J, with 13 bases between. CDR3 in amino acids: CAWSRDRDDEKLFF. For the CDR3, the DNA is TGTGCCTGGAGTCGAGACCGGGACGATGAAAAACTGTTTTTT.

V is TRBV5-6 and J is TRBJ2-1; D is tentatively TRBD1 or TRBD2 (5 bases each). Per germline, CDR1 SGHDT and CDR2 YYEEEE. V was pared by 4 bases and J by 10 bases, with 15 bases between. This CDR3 spans 13 amino acids. The CDR3 spells CASSLGRSPEQFF. CDR3 in DNA: TGTGCCAGCAGCCTGGGACGGTCGCCAGAGCAGTTCTTC.

This clone showed up just once. The chain uses TRBV19 and TRBJ2-1; 12 bases agree with TRBD2. The CDR3 consists of 15 residues. Looked up from germline, CDR1 is LNHDA and CDR2 is SQIVND (reference sequence). Trimming at V came to 5 bases and at J to 12 bases, leaving 11 bases not matched to a gene. CDR3 amino acids: CASSGPGLAGIPQFF. The DNA for the CDR3 is TGTGCCAGTAGTGGCCCTGGACTAGCGGGAATACCGCAGTTCTTC.

V usage is TRBV9 and J usage is TRBJ2-7; 9 bases map to TRBD1. This CDR3 is 14 amino acids long. Germline V gene data show CDR1 as SGDLS and CDR2 as YYNGEE. V shed 4 bases, J shed 4 bases, and the junction held 6 bases outside the gene matches. CDR3 loop: CASSPTGGTYEQYF. The CDR3 DNA follows: TGTGCCAGCAGCCCGACAGGGGGTACATACGAGCAGTACTTC.

This clone has a single count. The CDR3 nucleotides read TGTGCCAGCCGTCTTATAACCACAGATACGCAGTATTTT. Translating gives CASRLITTDTQYF. The rearrangement uses TRBV27 and TRBJ2-3, with no clear D. Trimming stripped 8 bases from V and 2 bases from J, with 11 bases between. The CDR3 runs 13 residues. The germline CDR1 and CDR2 sequences are MNHEY and SMNVEV (reference sequence).

V usage is TRBV5-1 and J usage is TRBJ1-1; D uncertain. The CDR3 runs to 17 residues. Trimming left V 4 bases short and J 2 bases short, with 21 bases between. Germline CDR1 reads SGHRS; CDR2 reads YFSETQ. Written as DNA, the CDR3 is TGCGCCAGCAGCCCTTTCGGCGGAAGACCATTAAACACTGAAGCTTTCTTT. The encoded protein is CASSPFGGRPLNTEAFF.

The chain joins TRBV2 to TRBJ2-1, with 9 bases matching TRBD1. The germline gives CDR1 SNHLY, CDR2 FYNNEI. V lost 6 bases and J lost 5; bases outside the gene matches: 8. The CDR3 runs to 15 residues. As DNA, the CDR3 is TGTGCCAGCAGGAAGGGACAGGGAATCAACAATGAGCAGTTCTTC. As protein: CASRKGQGINNEQFF.

The chain employs TRBV6-5 and TRBJ2-5; a possible D gene is TRBD2 (6 bases). The CDR3 loop spans 13 amino acids. Germline V gives CDR1 MNHEY, CDR2 SVGAGI. Trimming cost V 5 bases and J 4 bases, with 11 bases left between them. CDR3 coding DNA: TGTGCCAGCAGTAGGGGAGGCGGAGAGACCCAGTACTTC. This encodes CASSRGGGETQYF.

The V and J genes are TRBV6-5 and TRBJ2-5; the D gene is possibly TRBD2 (7 bases). The CDR3 extends over 15 amino acids. V was clipped by 6 bases and J by 6 bases, with 20 bases between them. Germline CDR1 is MNHEY and CDR2 is SVGAGI. The CDR3 region is CASSSGTGGYQTQYF. The CDR3 DNA sequence: TGTGCCAGCAGCTCCGGGACGGGGGGCTATCAGACCCAGTACTTC.

The chain joins TRBV11-1 to TRBJ2-7; a possible D gene is TRBD1 (5 bases). Trimming took off 1 base at V and 2 bases at J, with 6 bases between the two ends. Germline V CDR1 and CDR2: SGHAT, FQDESV (reference sequence). CDR3 size: 13 residues. In nucleotides, the CDR3 is TGTGCCAGCAGCTTAGTACAGGCCTACGAGCAGTACTTC. This translates into CASSLVQAYEQYF.

This clone was detected once. The V gene is TRBV4-2, the J gene TRBJ2-1; D possibly matches TRBD1 or TRBD2 (6 bases each). Looked up from germline, CDR1 is LGHNA and CDR2 is YNFKEQ. This CDR3 region has 16 residues. Between the trimmed V and J ends, which lost 0 bases and 0 bases, there was a span of 9 bases. CDR3 in DNA: TGTGCCAGCAGCCAAGAGGGGGGCCCCTCCTACAATGAGCAGTTCTTC. This sequence encodes CASSQEGGPSYNEQFF.

This chain connects TRBV3-1 (or the pseudogene TRBV3-2) to TRBJ1-1; 7 bases map to TRBD1. CDR3 size: 13 residues. V trimming: 4 bases; J trimming: 3 bases; junction bases outside the gene matches: 2. Germline CDR1 LGHDT, CDR2 YNNKEL (reference sequence). CDR3 amino acids: CASSPQGDTEAFF. The CDR3 DNA reads TGTGCCAGCAGCCCCCAGGGGGACACTGAAGCTTTCTTT.

This chain uses TRBV7-6 with TRBJ2-1; no definite D call. Per germline, CDR1 SGHVS and CDR2 FNYEAQ. The CDR3 covers 16 residues. The V end lost 1 base, the J end lost 0 bases, and 10 bases lay between the germline ends. CDR3 region: CASSLVGLSSYNEQFF. Written as DNA, the CDR3 is TGTGCCAGCAGCTTAGTAGGATTAAGCTCCTACAATGAGCAGTTCTTC.

The chain couples TRBV18 to TRBJ2-5; D is possibly TRBD2 (7 bases). V was shortened by 1 base and J by 5 bases, with 11 bases between the two germline ends. Germline V gives CDR1 KGHSH, CDR2 LQKENI. The CDR3 contains 14 residues. The CDR3 sequence is CASSPQQGGETQYF. Here the CDR3 DNA reads TGTGCCAGCTCACCACAACAGGGAGGGGAGACCCAGTACTTC.

V gene TRBV19 combines with J gene TRBJ2-5, with 7 nucleotides matching TRBD1. This CDR3 comprises 14 residues. Germline V gives CDR1 LNHDA, CDR2 SQIVND (reference sequence). Germline trimming cut 5 bases from V and 4 bases from J; bases unmatched to any gene: 7. The CDR3, as DNA: TGTGCCAGTAGTCTTCCGGGACAGAGAGAGACCCAGTACTTC. Its protein product is CASSLPGQRETQYF.

The CDR3 reads CASSEFGTEILAINEKLFF. The CDR3 bases are TGTGCCAGCAGTGAGTTTGGGACAGAGATCCTAGCAATTAATGAAAAACTGTTTTTT. V gene TRBV6-1 combines with J gene TRBJ1-4, with TRBD1 matching 7 bases. There are 19 residues in the CDR3. V gave up 3 bases and J gave up 4 bases; unmatched junction bases: 17. Germline CDR1 is MNHNS and CDR2 is SASEGT.

The CDR3 coding sequence is TGTGCCAGCAGTGAAGCTGAGACAGCAAGCTACGAGCAGTACTTC. Protein sequence: CASSEAETASYEQYF. The rearrangement links TRBV6-1 to TRBJ2-7; tentative D call: TRBD1 (5 bases). Germline assignment: CDR1 MNHNS and CDR2 SASEGT. V shed 0 bases and J shed 3 bases, with 12 bases lying between them. CDR3 size: 15 residues.

The rearrangement links TRBV9 to TRBJ1-5; 7 bases are shared with TRBD1. V was clipped by 4 bases and J by 7 bases; unmatched bases: 11. Germline V gives CDR1 SGDLS, CDR2 YYNGEE. The CDR3 runs 15 residues. CDR3 in DNA: TGTGCCAGCAGCCCAGGGGGGGTGGGGAACCAGCCCCAGCATTTT. Amino acids: CASSPGGVGNQPQHF.

The rearrangement joins TRBV6-5 to TRBJ1-6, with 10 bases matching TRBD1. The CDR3 consists of 13 residues. V lost 6 bases, J lost 7 bases, and 0 bases stayed unmatched. Germline V gene lookup returns CDR1 MNHEY and CDR2 SVGAGI. In DNA, the CDR3 is TGTGCCAGCAGGGGACAGGGGAATTCACCCCTCCACTTT. Translating gives CASRGQGNSPLHF.

The V gene is TRBV5-1, the J gene TRBJ1-1; TRBD1 is a possible D gene (5 bases). V dropped 7 bases and J dropped 1 base, with 14 bases sitting between them. This CDR3 comprises 14 residues. The germline V gene encodes CDR1 SGHRS and CDR2 YFSETQ. The CDR3 nucleotides read TGCGCCAGCTCCCCAGGACACCAGAACACTGAAGCTTTCTTT. As protein: CASSPGHQNTEAFF.

V and J are TRBV5-6 and TRBJ1-5, with D possibly TRBD1 on 5 matching bases. V lost 1 base and J 4 bases, leaving 9 bases between the germline ends. The CDR3 consists of 14 residues. CDR1 is SGHDT, CDR2 YYEEEE, per germline. The CDR3 loop is CASSLTGLNQPQHF. The CDR3, as DNA: TGTGCCAGCAGCTTGACAGGCCTTAATCAGCCCCAGCATTTT.